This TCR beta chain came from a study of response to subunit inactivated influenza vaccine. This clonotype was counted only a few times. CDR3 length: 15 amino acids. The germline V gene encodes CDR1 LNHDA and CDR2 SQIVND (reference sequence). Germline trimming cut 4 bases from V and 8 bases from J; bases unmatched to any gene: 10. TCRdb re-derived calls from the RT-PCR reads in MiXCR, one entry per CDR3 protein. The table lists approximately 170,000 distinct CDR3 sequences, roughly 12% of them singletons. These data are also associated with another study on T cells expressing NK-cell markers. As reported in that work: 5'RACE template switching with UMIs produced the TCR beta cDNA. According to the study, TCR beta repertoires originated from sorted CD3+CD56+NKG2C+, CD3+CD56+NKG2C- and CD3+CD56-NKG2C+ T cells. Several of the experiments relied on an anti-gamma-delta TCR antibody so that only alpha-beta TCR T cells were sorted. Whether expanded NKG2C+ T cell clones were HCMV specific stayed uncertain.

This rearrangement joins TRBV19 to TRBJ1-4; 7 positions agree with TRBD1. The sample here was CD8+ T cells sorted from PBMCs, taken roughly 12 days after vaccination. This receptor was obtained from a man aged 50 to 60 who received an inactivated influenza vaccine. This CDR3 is CASSTGTAGVEKLFF. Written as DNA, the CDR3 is TGTGCCAGTAGTACCGGGACAGCAGGAGTCGAAAAACTGTTTTTT.